The 22 T cell receptor beta chains below were found in one sample sequenced in a study of blood T cell repertoires in COVID-19. Here immunoSEQ multiplex PCR was the method, and the copy in TCRdb shows in-frame clones only, minus some. Of around 250,000 clones listed, 89% are singletons. The sample taken for sequencing was peripheral blood. The source is a woman in her forties who had recovered from COVID-19.

The chain recombines TRBV3-1 (or the pseudogene TRBV3-2) with TRBJ1-2; D is perhaps TRBD1 (6 bases). The V and J ends lost 1 base and 14 bases respectively, with 14 bases between them. Germline V CDR1 and CDR2: LGHDT, YNNKEL (reference sequence). The length of the CDR3 is 12 residues. The CDR3 DNA follows: TGTGCCAGCAGCCAAGGGGGGGGGCGCCGGACCTTC. This translates into CASSQGGGRRTF.

This clone appeared a few times. This rearrangement joins TRBV24-1 to TRBJ2-7; 8 nucleotides line up with TRBD1. V was clipped by 9 bases and J by 5 bases; unmatched bases: 8. This CDR3 is 13 amino acids long. Per germline, CDR1 KGHDR and CDR2 SFDVKD. The DNA for the CDR3 is TGTGCCACCCCTCAGGGGGCGAGGAACGAGCAGTACTTC. It specifies CATPQGARNEQYF.

The rearrangement links TRBV24-1 to TRBJ2-7; 9 nucleotides match TRBD1. Germline loops: CDR1 KGHDR, CDR2 SFDVKD. V shed 4 bases and J 6 bases; nucleotides not matched to a gene: 12. The CDR3 runs to 16 residues. The CDR3 sequence: CATSDTELGQGGEQYF. The CDR3 DNA reads TGTGCCACCAGTGACACCGAGTTGGGACAGGGAGGCGAGCAGTACTTC.

The chain couples TRBV9 to TRBJ2-3, with D maybe TRBD2 (5 bases). The ends were cut back, 0 bases at V and 8 bases at J, with 10 bases in the middle. The CDR3 length is 13 residues. Germline CDR1 and CDR2: SGDLS and YYNGEE. The DNA for the CDR3 is TGTGCCAGCAGCGTAGGACCCGAGGGTACGCAGTATTTT. This gives the protein CASSVGPEGTQYF.

V is TRBV6-5 and J is TRBJ1-1, with D possibly TRBD1 on 5 matching bases. This CDR3 comprises 14 residues. CDR1 MNHEY and CDR2 SVGAGI come from the germline V gene. The V gene lost 6 bases and the J gene lost 5 bases, with 16 bases spanning the gap. CDR3 nucleotides: TGTGCCAGCAGCTCCGATACAGGAGGGACTGAAGCTTTCTTT. Protein sequence: CASSSDTGGTEAFF.

This sequence joins TRBV5-4 and TRBJ2-5; 8 nucleotides match TRBD2. The CDR3 loop spans 14 amino acids. With V trimmed by 5 bases and J by 0 bases, 3 bases remained unmatched. Germline V gives CDR1 SGHNT, CDR2 YYREEE (reference sequence). CDR3 in amino acids: CASSLLADQETQYF. CDR3 in DNA: TGTGCCAGCAGTTTACTAGCGGACCAAGAGACCCAGTACTTC.

The chain couples TRBV6-5 to TRBJ2-1; TRBD2 agrees at 7 bases. After removal of 4 bases from V and 4 bases from J, the junction contained 1 base not matched to a gene. The CDR3 is 13 residues long. CDR1 and CDR2 from the germline V gene are MNHEY and SVGAGI. The CDR3 loop is CASSFGGYNEQFF. The CDR3 region has the DNA TGTGCCAGCAGTTTCGGGGGGTACAATGAGCAGTTCTTC.

V usage is TRBV7-6 and J usage is TRBJ2-7; TRBD1 matches at 11 bases. This CDR3 is built from 13 residues. Germline assignment: CDR1 SGHVS and CDR2 FNYEAQ. The V segment lost 4 bases and the J segment 6 bases; nucleotides outside the gene matches: 2. The CDR3 DNA reads TGTGCCAGCAGCTGGGGACAGGGGGGCGAGCAGTACTTC. Amino acids: CASSWGQGGEQYF. The full variable domain, with the rest looked up from reference TRBV7-6 and TRBJ2-7, is GAGVSQSPRYKVTKRGQDVALRCDPISGHVSLYWYRQALGQGPEFLTYFNYEAQQDKSGLPNDRFSAERPEGSISTLTIQRTEQRDSAMYRCASSWGQGGEQYFGPGTRLTVT.

For the CDR3, the DNA is TGTGCCAGCAGTAGGGGTTATGGAAACACCATATATTTT. Encoded protein: CASSRGYGNTIYF. This sequence joins TRBV27 and TRBJ1-3; tentative D call: TRBD1 (5 bases). There are 13 residues in the CDR3. The germline gives CDR1 MNHEY, CDR2 SMNVEV (reference sequence). V was shortened by 5 bases and J by 3 bases, with 8 bases between the two germline ends.

This rearrangement joins TRBV19 to TRBJ2-1; D is perhaps TRBD1 (7 bases). The CDR3 spans 19 residues. CDR1 is LNHDA and CDR2 is SQIVND in the germline V gene (reference sequence). Trimming shortened V by 7 bases and J by 6 bases, and 31 bases separated the two germline ends. The CDR3 DNA follows: TGTGCCAGTAATAAGGGTTTGGGCAGGGGGGCTTTTGAACCCAATGAGCAGTTCTTC. Translated: CASNKGLGRGAFEPNEQFF.

The rearrangement uses TRBV5-1 and TRBJ2-7, with 10 bases matching TRBD2. CDR1 and CDR2 from the germline V gene are SGHRS and YFSETQ. After removal of 4 bases from V and 6 bases from J, the junction contained 16 bases not matched to a gene. This CDR3 spans 17 amino acids. The CDR3 protein is CASSPMSGRALLAEQYF. CDR3 bases: TGCGCCAGCAGCCCGATGAGCGGGAGGGCCCTATTGGCCGAGCAGTACTTC.

The rearrangement joins TRBV5-4 to TRBJ2-7; 13 nucleotides line up with TRBD2. The J segment lost 2 bases and the V segment lost 4 bases, leaving 3 bases of the junction unmatched. This CDR3 contains 15 residues. Germline V gene lookup returns CDR1 SGHNT and CDR2 YYREEE (reference sequence). CDR3 sequence: CASSPGLAGAYEQYF. The CDR3 bases are TGTGCCAGCAGCCCAGGACTAGCGGGGGCCTACGAGCAGTACTTC.

This chain links TRBV19 with TRBJ2-7, with 10 bases aligning to TRBD1. The CDR3 extends over 13 amino acids. The V gene end was trimmed by 6 bases and the J gene end by 3 bases; junction bases not matched to a gene: 2. In germline, CDR1 is LNHDA, CDR2 SQIVND (reference sequence). The CDR3 nucleotides are TGTGCCAGTAGCTGGACAGGGGGCTACGAGCAGTACTTC. It is translated as CASSWTGGYEQYF.

The chain has TRBV24-1 and TRBJ2-3, with D tentatively TRBD1 (5 bases). V was clipped by 3 bases and J by 8 bases, with 11 bases between them. The germline gives CDR1 KGHDR, CDR2 SFDVKD. The CDR3 totals 13 residues. The CDR3 DNA follows: TGTGCCACCAGTGATGGACAATCCGCTACGCAGTATTTT. It translates to CATSDGQSATQYF.

CDR3 loop: CASSAGPTSYEQYF. CDR3 nucleotide sequence: TGCGCCAGCAGCGCGGGACCTACGTCCTACGAGCAGTACTTC. The V call is TRBV5-1, the J call TRBJ2-7, with a tentative D call TRBD2 (6 bases). CDR3 size: 14 residues. V shed 4 bases and J shed 1 base, with 12 bases lying between them. Germline V gene lookup returns CDR1 SGHRS and CDR2 YFSETQ.

The J gene is TRBJ1-4, the V gene TRBV28; weak D call: TRBD1 (5 bases). The CDR3 covers 15 residues. Germline values: CDR1 MDHEN, CDR2 SYDVKM. V was clipped by 6 bases and J by 5 bases, with 16 bases between them. CDR3 DNA: TGTGCCAGCAGGGAAGAGGGACTGAACAATGAAAAACTGTTTTTT. Its protein product is CASREEGLNNEKLFF.

The chain links TRBV2 to TRBJ2-1; unclear D gene. Per the germline V gene, CDR1 is SNHLY and CDR2 is FYNNEI. V lost 8 bases to trimming and J lost 0 bases, with 11 bases between them. The CDR3 spans 14 residues. The CDR3 nucleotides are TGTGCCAGCGTTCGCGCCCTCTCCTACAATGAGCAGTTCTTC. Translating it yields CASVRALSYNEQFF.

The V gene is TRBV5-1, the J gene TRBJ2-7, with 8 bases fitting TRBD2. The CDR3 loop spans 14 amino acids. The germline V gene encodes CDR1 SGHRS and CDR2 YFSETQ. V was clipped by 1 base and J by 2 bases; unmatched bases: 2. The CDR3 DNA reads TGCGCCAGCAGCTTGAGCGGGAGTACCTACGAGCAGTACTTC. This encodes CASSLSGSTYEQYF. Looking up the rest from reference TRBV5-1 and TRBJ2-7 gives the full variable domain: KAGVTQTPRYLIKTRGQQVTLSCSPISGHRSVSWYQQTPGQGLQFLFEYFSETQRNKGNFPGRFSGRQFSNSRSEMNVSTLELGDSALYLCASSLSGSTYEQYFGPGTRLTVT.

J is TRBJ2-2 and V is TRBV5-1; D is unresolved. The germline CDR1 and CDR2 sequences are SGHRS and YFSETQ. The CDR3 has 16 amino acids. The V and J ends lost 0 bases and 7 bases respectively, with 16 bases between them. CDR3 in DNA: TGCGCCAGCAGCTTGGATAGCTTTACGGTCGGCGGGGAGCTGTTTTTT. Protein: CASSLDSFTVGGELFF. The whole variable domain, remainder taken from reference TRBV5-1 and TRBJ2-2, is KAGVTQTPRYLIKTRGQQVTLSCSPISGHRSVSWYQQTPGQGLQFLFEYFSETQRNKGNFPGRFSGRQFSNSRSEMNVSTLELGDSALYLCASSLDSFTVGGELFFGEGSRLTVL.

The chain is built from TRBV3-1 (or the pseudogene TRBV3-2) and TRBJ2-5, with TRBD1 matching over 7 bases. Germline V gene lookup returns CDR1 LGHDT and CDR2 YNNKEL (reference sequence). J gave up 10 bases and V 3 bases, and 5 bases lay outside the gene matches. The CDR3 consists of 12 residues. The CDR3 bases are TGTGCCAGCAGCCATTCACAGGGGAACCAGTACTTC. This codes for CASSHSQGNQYF.

The chain combines TRBV11-2 with TRBJ2-1; 10 bases line up with TRBD2. The V gene end was trimmed by 5 bases and the J gene end by 6 bases; junction bases not matched to a gene: 4. CDR3 length equals 14 residues. In germline, CDR1 is SGHAT, CDR2 FQNNGV. The CDR3 DNA is TGTGCCAGCAGCCAGGGACTAGCGAGCAATGAGCAGTTCTTC. Amino acids: CASSQGLASNEQFF.

This clone was found once. V is TRBV5-1 and J is TRBJ2-5; perhaps TRBD1 as D (6 bases). The V and J ends lost 4 bases and 2 bases respectively, with 9 bases between them. Germline CDR1 reads SGHRS; CDR2 reads YFSETQ. The CDR3 has 13 residues. CDR3 sequence: CASSGTTQETQYF. The CDR3 DNA reads TGCGCCAGCAGCGGGACAACGCAAGAGACCCAGTACTTC.